This TCR beta chain was identified during a study of PD-L1 blockade in urothelial cancer. As for time point: peripheral blood 6 weeks after treatment start. This clone is a singleton in its sample. The assay was immunoSEQ multiplex PCR, and TCRdb's table has in-frame clones only and misses some. This sample yields approximately 44,000 clones, of which about 90% are seen a single time; around 7% belongs to the top ten. CDR3 length equals 11 residues. The V and J ends lost 5 bases and 9 bases respectively, with 10 bases between them. Germline loops: CDR1 SQVTM, CDR2 ANQGSEA. The input for sequencing was PBMCs, taken around atezolizumab (anti-PD-L1) treatment. This TCR derives from a man between 65 and 80 years old with urothelial cancer. The V call is TRBV29-1, the J call TRBJ2-2; a possible D gene is TRBD1 (6 bases). Written as DNA, the CDR3 is TGCAGCGTTAACAGGGACCGGGAGCTGTTTTTT. It codes for CSVNRDRELFF.